The entry that follows covers one T cell receptor (beta chain) sequence. Antigen: not known. Generated by immunoSEQ multiplex PCR, the TCRdb table keeps only in-frame clones and is missing some. In the table there are 2 million to 3 million clones, 93% of which are singletons. These data belong to a study of shared clonotypes between healthy human individuals. General observations from the study: All-four-donor shared clonotypes had higher generation probabilities than non-shared clonotypes did. Some naive CD4 clonotypes, 5% to 5.5%, turned up in common across four donors.

Healthy and HIV-negative, the adult donors had no recent acute infections or vaccinations. In the CD4+ fraction, cells were divided into CD45RA+ naive and CD45RA-negative memory subsets. The J segment lost 4 bases and the V segment lost 4 bases, leaving 8 bases of the junction unmatched. CDR1 is SNHLY, CDR2 FYNNEI, per germline. There are 15 residues in the CDR3. The sequence was collected from a man younger than 30 in good health. Some clones in this sample may be carry-over from other donors' samples. The sequenced material came from naive CD4+ T cells from PBMCs. The subset is: CD45RA+ positively selected. V and J are TRBV2 and TRBJ1-2; 8 bases agree with TRBD1. DNA of the CDR3: TGTGCCAGCAGTGGGACAGGGTTTGTGGGCTATGGCTACACCTTC. Amino acids: CASSGTGFVGYGYTF.